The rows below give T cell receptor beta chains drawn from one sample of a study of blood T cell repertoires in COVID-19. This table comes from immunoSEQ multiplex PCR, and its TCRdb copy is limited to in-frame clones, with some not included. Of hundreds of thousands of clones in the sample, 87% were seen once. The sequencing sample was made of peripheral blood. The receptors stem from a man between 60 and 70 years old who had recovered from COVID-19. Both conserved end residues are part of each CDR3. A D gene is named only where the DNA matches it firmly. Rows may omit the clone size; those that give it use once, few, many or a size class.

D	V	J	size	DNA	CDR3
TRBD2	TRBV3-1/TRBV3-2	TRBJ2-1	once	TGTGCCAGCAGCCGAGAAGCGGGGGCCTACAATGAGCAGTTCTTC	CASSREAGAYNEQFF
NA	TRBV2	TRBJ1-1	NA	TGTGCCAGCAGTTCACAGGCCCTGATGAACACTGAAGCTTTCTTT	CASSSQALMNTEAFF
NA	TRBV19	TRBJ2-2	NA	TGTGCCACCGAGGGCCGAAGAAGTCACACCGGGGAGCTGTTTTTT	CATEGRRSHTGELFF
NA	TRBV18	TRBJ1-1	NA	TGTGCCAGCTCACCATCCTGGGGCGGCACTGAAGCTTTCTTT	CASSPSWGGTEAFF
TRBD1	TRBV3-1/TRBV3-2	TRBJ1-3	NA	TGTGCCAGCAGCCAAGGGACAGGGCTGGGAAACACCATATATTTT	CASSQGTGLGNTIYF
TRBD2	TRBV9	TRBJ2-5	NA	TGTGCCAGCAGCTTTAGCGGGGGTGCGGAGACCCAGTACTTC	CASSFSGGAETQYF
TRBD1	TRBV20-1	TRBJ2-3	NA	TGCAGTGCTAGTACCGGGACAGCGAAAGGAGATACGCAGTATTTT	CSASTGTAKGDTQYF
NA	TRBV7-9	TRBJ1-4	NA	TGTGCCAGCAGCTTAGGGGCGGGAACTAATGAAAAACTGTTTTTT	CASSLGAGTNEKLFF
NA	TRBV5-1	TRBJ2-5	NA	TGCGCCAGCAGCCAACGGGGGGAGACCCAGTACTTC	CASSQRGETQYF
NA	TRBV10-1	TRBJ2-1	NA	TGCGCCAGCAGGTCGAATTACAGGGAGGAGCAGTTCTTC	CASRSNYREEQFF
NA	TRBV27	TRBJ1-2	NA	TGTGCCAGCAGTCAAACCGGGATCACAAACTATGGCTACACCTTC	CASSQTGITNYGYTF
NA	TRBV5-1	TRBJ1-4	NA	TGCGCCAGCAGAAGCGGACAGAGCCTCACGAATGAAAAACTGTTTTTT	CASRSGQSLTNEKLFF
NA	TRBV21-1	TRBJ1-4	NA	TGTGCCAGCAGCAAAGAAGGGGCAGCAACTAATGAAAAACTGTTTTTT	CASSKEGAATNEKLFF
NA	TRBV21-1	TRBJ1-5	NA	TGTGCCAGCAGGACAAGGACAGGGGGCGTCGGGGGCAATCAGCCCCAGCATTTT	CASRTRTGGVGGNQPQHF
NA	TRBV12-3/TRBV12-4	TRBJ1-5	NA	TGTGCCAGCGGGTCAGGGTTTTATCAGCCCCAGCATTTT	CASGSGFYQPQHF
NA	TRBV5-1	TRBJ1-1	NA	TGCGCCAGCAGCTTTGGTGGCGGGGGTAACACTGAAGCTTTCTTT	CASSFGGGGNTEAFF
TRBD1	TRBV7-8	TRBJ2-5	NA	TGTGCCAGCAGCACAGCGGGGACAGGGAAAAAGACCCAGTACTTC	CASSTAGTGKKTQYF
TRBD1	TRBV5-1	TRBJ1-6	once	TGCGCCAGCAGCTTGGTGGGACAGGGGGCTTCACCCCTCCACTTT	CASSLVGQGASPLHF
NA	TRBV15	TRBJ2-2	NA	TGTGCCACCAGCAGAGATCGGGGGACGGACACCGGGGAGCTGTTTTTT	CATSRDRGTDTGELFF
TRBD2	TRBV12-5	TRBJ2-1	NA	TGTGCTAGTGGTTGGCTAGCGGGGGCCCACAATGAGCAGTTCTTC	CASGWLAGAHNEQFF
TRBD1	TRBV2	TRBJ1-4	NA	TGTGCCAGCAGTGGAGACAGGGGGGTCGGTGAAAAACTGTTTTTT	CASSGDRGVGEKLFF
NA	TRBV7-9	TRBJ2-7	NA	TGTGCCAGCAGCGCAATCTCCACTTCCGACACACTCTACGAGCAGTACTTC	CASSAISTSDTLYEQYF
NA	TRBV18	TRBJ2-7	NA	TGTGCCAGCTCACCGGGGCAGGGGGGCTCCTACGAGCAGTACTTC	CASSPGQGGSYEQYF
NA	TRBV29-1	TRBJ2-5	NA	TGCAGCGTTGTCCTGGAGACCCAGTACTTC	CSVVLETQYF
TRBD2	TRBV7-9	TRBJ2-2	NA	TGTGCCAGCAGCCCGGGACTAGCCTACACCGGGGAGCTGTTTTTT	CASSPGLAYTGELFF
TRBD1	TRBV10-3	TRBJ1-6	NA	TGTGCCATCAGGGACAGGGCACAGAGTGGGTCCTATAATTCACCCCTCCACTTT	CAIRDRAQSGSYNSPLHF
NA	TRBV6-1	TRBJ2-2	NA	TGTGCCAGCAGTGAAGCGTGGGGCACCCAACTGAGAGCGAACACCGGGGAGCTGTTTTTT	CASSEAWGTQLRANTGELFF
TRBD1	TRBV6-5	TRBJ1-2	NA	TGTGCCAGCAGGTCCCATGGACAGGGGGCGGGTGGCTACACCTTC	CASRSHGQGAGGYTF
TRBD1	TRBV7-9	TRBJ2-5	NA	TGTGCCAGCACCCTATCGTGGGACAGGGGTCAGGGAGAGACCCAGTACTTC	CASTLSWDRGQGETQYF
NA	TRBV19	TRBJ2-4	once	TGTGCCAGTAGTATCAGGCAGGGCGGCAAAAACATTCAGTACTTC	CASSIRQGGKNIQYF
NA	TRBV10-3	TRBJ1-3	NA	TGTGCCATCAGTGATAGACAGGCGAGCTCTGGAAACACCATATATTTT	CAISDRQASSGNTIYF
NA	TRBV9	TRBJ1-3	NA	TGTGCCAGCAGCGTATCCTGGGGCGGGGAAAACACCATATATTTT	CASSVSWGGENTIYF
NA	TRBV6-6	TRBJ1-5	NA	TGTGCCAGCAGAAGCAGGGATCAAGGGTATCAGCCCCAGCATTTT	CASRSRDQGYQPQHF
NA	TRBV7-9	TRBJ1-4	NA	TGTGCCAGCAGCCAAAGCCTGGGCAGATTATACGAAAAACTGTTTTTT	CASSQSLGRLYEKLFF
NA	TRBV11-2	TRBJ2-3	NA	TGTGCCAGCAGCTTAGACCTCGGCCGGGACACTAGCACAGATACGCAGTATTTT	CASSLDLGRDTSTDTQYF